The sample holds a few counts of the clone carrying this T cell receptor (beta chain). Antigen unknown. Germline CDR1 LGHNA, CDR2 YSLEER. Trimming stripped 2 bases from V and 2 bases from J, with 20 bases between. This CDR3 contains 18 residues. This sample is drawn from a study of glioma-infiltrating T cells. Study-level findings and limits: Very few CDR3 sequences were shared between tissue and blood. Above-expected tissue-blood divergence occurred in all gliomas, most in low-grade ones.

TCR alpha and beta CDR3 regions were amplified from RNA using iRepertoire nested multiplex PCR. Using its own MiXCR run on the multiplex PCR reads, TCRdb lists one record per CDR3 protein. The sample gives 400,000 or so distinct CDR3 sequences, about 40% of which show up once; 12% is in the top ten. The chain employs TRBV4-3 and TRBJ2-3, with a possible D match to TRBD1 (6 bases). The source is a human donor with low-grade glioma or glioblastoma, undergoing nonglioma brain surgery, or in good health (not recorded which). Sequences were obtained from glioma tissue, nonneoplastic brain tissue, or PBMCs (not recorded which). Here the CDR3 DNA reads TGCGCCAGCAGCCAAAACCTCCTACAGGGCATATACACAGATACGCAGTATTTT. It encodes CASSQNLLQGIYTDTQYF.